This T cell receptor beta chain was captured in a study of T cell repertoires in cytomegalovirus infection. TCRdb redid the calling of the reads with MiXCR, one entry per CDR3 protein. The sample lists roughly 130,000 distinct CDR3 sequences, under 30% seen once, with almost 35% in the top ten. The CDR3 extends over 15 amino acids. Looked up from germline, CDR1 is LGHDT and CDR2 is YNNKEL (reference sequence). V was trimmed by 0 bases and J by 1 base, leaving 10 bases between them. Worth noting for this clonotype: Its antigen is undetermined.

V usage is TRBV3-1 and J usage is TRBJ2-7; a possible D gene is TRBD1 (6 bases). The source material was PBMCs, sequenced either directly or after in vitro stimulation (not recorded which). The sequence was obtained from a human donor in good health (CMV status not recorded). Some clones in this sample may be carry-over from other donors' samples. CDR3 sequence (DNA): TGTGCCAGCAGCCAAGATGACAGGCCTTCCTACGAGCAGTACTTC. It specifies CASSQDDRPSYEQYF.